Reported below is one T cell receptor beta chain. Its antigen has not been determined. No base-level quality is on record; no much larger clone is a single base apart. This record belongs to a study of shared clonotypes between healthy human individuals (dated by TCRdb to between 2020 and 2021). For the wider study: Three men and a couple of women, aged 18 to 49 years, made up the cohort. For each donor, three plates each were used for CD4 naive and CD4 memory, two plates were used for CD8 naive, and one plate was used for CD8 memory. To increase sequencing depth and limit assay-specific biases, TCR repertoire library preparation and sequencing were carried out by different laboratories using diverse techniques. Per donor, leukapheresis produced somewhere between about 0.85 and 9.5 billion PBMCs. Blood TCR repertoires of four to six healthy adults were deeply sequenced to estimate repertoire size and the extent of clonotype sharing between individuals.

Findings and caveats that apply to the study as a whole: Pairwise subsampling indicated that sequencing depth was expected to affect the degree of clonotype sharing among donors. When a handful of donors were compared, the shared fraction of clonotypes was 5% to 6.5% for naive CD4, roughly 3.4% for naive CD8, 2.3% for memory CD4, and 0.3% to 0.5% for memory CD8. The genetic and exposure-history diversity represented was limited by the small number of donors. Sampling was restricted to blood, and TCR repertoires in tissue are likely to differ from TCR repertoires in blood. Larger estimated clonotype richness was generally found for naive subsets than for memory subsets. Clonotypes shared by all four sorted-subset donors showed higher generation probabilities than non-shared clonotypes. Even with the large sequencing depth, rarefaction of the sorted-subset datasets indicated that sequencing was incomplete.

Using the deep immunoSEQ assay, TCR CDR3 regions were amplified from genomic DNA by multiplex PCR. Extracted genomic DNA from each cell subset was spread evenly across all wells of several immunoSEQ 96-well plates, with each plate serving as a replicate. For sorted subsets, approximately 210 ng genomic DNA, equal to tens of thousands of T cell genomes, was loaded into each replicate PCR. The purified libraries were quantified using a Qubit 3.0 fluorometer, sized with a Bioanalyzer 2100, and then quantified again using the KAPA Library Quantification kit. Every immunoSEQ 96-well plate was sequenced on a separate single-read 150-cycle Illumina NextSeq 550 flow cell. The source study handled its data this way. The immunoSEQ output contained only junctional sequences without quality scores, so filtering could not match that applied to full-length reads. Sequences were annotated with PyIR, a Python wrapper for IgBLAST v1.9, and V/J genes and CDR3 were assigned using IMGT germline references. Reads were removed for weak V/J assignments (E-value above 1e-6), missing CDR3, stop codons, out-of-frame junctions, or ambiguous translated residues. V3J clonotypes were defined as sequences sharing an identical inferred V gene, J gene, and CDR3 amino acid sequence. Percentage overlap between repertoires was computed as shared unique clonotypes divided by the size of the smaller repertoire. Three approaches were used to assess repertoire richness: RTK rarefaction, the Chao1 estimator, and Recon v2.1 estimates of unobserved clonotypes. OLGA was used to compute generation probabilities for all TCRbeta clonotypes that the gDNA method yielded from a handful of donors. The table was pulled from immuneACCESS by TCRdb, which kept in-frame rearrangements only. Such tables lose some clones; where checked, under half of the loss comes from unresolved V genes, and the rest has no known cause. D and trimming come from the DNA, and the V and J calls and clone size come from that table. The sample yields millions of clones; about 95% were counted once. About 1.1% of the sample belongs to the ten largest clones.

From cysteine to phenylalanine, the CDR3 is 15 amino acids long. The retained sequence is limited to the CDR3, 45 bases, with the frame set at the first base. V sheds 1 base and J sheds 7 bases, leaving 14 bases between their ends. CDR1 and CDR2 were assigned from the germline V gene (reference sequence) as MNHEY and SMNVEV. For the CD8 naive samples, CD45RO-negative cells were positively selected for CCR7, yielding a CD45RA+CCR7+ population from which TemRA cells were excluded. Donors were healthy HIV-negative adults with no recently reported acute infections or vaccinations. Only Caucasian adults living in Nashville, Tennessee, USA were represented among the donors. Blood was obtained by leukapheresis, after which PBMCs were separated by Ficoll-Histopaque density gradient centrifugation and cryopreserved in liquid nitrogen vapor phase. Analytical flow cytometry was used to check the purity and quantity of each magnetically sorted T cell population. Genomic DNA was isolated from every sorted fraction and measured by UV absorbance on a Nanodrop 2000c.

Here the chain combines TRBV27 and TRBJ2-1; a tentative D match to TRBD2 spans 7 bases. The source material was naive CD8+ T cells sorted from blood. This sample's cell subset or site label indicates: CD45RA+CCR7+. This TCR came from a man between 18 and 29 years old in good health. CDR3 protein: CASSLYSGEGNEQFF. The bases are TGTGCCAGCAGTTTATATTCAGGGGAGGGGAATGAGCAGTTCTTC.